This entry describes one T cell receptor (beta chain). This entry is derived from a study of shared T cell receptors in the human thymus. Method: immunoSEQ multiplex PCR; TCRdb's copy keeps in-frame clones and lacks some. Of 500,000 to 850,000 clones in the sample, 87% were seen once. Germline CDR1 and CDR2: LGHNA and YSLEER. The V segment lost 0 bases and the J segment 7 bases; nucleotides outside the gene matches: 19. The CDR3 loop spans 21 amino acids. These sequences were also reported in another study, on human thymus T cells. That study adds: Thymic tissue was derived from resections collected during corrective heart surgery. Unrelated people showed highly overlapping thymic repertoires, related research reported.

Material: thymocytes. This chain connects TRBV4-3 to TRBJ1-5; TRBD1 matches 12 bases. The source of this sequence is a boy under two years old with a congenital heart defect. CDR3 sequence reads: CASSQDHWDRGRKREYQPQHF. CDR3 sequence (DNA): TGCGCCAGCAGCCAAGATCATTGGGACAGGGGGCGTAAAAGGGAATACCAGCCCCAGCATTTT.